The subject of this entry is one T cell receptor (beta chain). Its target is not known. This was a deep-level run. Authors' data handling: Filtering was not the same, since immunoSEQ gave junction-only sequences without quality scores. Assay: immunoSEQ multiplex PCR; the TCRdb copy retains only in-frame clones and omits some. V, J and clone size are those of that table, while D and trimming were read from the DNA. Of millions of clones listed, less than 95% are singletons. The data belong to a study of shared clonotypes between healthy human individuals. The naive CD8 fraction comprised CD45RO-negative cells positively selected for CCR7 and excluded terminally differentiated effector memory CD45RA+ cells. Study observations and caveats: Four donors held around 5% of naive CD4 clonotypes in common.

The CDR3 runs 15 residues. Losses at the gene ends were 0 bases for V and 3 bases for J; bases not matched to a gene: 3. Germline CDR1 reads PRHDT; CDR2 reads FYEKMQ (reference sequence). The V call is TRBV13, the J call TRBJ2-7; TRBD2 matches 9 bases. Sequencing was performed on naive CD8+ T cells sorted from blood. This TCR was sampled from a man younger than 30 in good health. The CDR3 DNA is TGTGCCAGCAGCTTAGGGGTAGCGGGAGACTACGAGCAGTACTTC. Its protein product is CASSLGVAGDYEQYF.